This TCR beta chain was obtained from a study of T-cell reconstitution after alpha-beta-depleted transplantation in children. General study results and limits: From surviving recipient T cells and thymic progenitors came the high day-60 TCRbeta diversity observed in some patients. Expanded clones from the graft, numbering several hundred, reportedly supplied alpha-beta T cells about two months after transplant. By one year post-transplant, T-cell counts and diversity largely arose from T cells that were newly produced.

Preparation of the TCRbeta library used unique molecular identifiers. TCRdb independently ran MiXCR on the PCR reads; one entry per CDR3 protein. The sample consists of 200,000 or so distinct CDR3 sequences, roughly 6.6% of them appearing once. This clonotype appeared many times. Its antigen is not known. Per germline, CDR1 MNHNS and CDR2 SASEGT. The V segment lost 8 bases and the J segment 6 bases; nucleotides outside the gene matches: 10. This CDR3 contains 14 residues. This sequence was found in a boy aged 2 to 10 with acute lymphoblastic leukemia, due to receive a stem cell transplant. This rearrangement joins TRBV6-1 to TRBJ2-3; 8 bases align to TRBD2. Here the sequenced sample was PBMCs, taken before TCRalphabeta/CD19-depleted stem cell transplant. The CDR3 bases are TGTGCCAGCGCCACTAGCGGAAGACAGGATACGCAGTATTTT. This gives the protein CASATSGRQDTQYF.